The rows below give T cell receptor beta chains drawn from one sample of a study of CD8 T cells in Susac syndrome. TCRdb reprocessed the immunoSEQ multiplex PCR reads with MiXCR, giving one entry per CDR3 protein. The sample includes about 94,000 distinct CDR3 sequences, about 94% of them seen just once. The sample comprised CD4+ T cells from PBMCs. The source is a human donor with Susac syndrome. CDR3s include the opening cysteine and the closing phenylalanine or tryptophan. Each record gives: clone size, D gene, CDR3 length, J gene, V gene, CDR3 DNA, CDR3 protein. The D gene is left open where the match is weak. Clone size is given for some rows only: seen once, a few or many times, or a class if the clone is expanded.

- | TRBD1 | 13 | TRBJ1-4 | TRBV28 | TGTGCCAGCATAGGGACAGGGGTTGAAAAACTGTTTTTT | CASIGTGVEKLFF
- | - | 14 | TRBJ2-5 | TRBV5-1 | TGCGCCAGCAGCTTGACGGGGAGCCAAGAGACCCAGTACTTC | CASSLTGSQETQYF
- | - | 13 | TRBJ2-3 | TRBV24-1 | TGTGCGACCGGGGCCGCAGGCACAGATACGCAGTATTTT | CATGAAGTDTQYF
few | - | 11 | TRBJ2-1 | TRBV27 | TGTGCCAGCAGTTCCCGGGGTGAGCAGTTCTTC | CASSSRGEQFF
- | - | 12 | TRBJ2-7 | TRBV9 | TGTGCCAGCTCCCGTGGGGTGGACGAGCAGTACTTC | CASSRGVDEQYF
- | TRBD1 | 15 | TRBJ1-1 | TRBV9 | TGTGCCAGCAGCGTCGATGACAGGGTGGCTGCTGAAGTTTTCTTT | CASSVDDRVAAEVFF
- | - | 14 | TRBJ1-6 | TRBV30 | TGTGCCTGGACGAGCAGCTCCTATAATTCACCCCTCCACTTT | CAWTSSSYNSPLHF
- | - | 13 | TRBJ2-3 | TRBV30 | TGTGCCTGGAGTCGACGGGAAAGGGATACGCAGTATTTT | CAWSRRERDTQYF
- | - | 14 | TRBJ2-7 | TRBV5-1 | TGCGCCAGCAGCGAGGGACCGACCTCCTACGAGCAGTACTTC | CASSEGPTSYEQYF
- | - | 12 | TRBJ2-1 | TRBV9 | TGTGCCAGCAGCGTAAGGCCCGGAGAGCAGTTCTTC | CASSVRPGEQFF
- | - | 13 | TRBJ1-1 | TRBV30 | TGTGCCTGGAGTGATTCCCGGGACGGTGAAGCTTTCTTT | CAWSDSRDGEAFF
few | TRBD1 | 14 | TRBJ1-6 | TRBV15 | TGTGCCACCAGCCGGGGACAGAATAATTCACCCCTCCACTTT | CATSRGQNNSPLHF
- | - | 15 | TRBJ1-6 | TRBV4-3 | TGCGCCAGCAGCCAAGCCTACTGGAGTAATTCACCCCTCCACTTT | CASSQAYWSNSPLHF
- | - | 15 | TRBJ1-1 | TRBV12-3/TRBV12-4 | TGTGCCAGCAGACAGGATACGCTGAAGAACACTGAAGCTTTCTTT | CASRQDTLKNTEAFF
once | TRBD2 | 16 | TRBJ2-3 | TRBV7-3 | TGTGCCAGCAGCACCGGACTAGCTGGAAGCACAGATACGCAGTATTTT | CASSTGLAGSTDTQYF
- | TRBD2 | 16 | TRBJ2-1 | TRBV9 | TGTGCCAGCAGCGTAGGGGGGGGTTTCTCCTACAATGAGCAGTTCTTC | CASSVGGGFSYNEQFF
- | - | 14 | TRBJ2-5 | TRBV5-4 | TGTGCCAGCAGCTTGGAAGCATTCCAAGAGACCCAGTACTTC | CASSLEAFQETQYF
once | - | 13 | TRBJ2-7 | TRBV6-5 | TGTGCCAGCAGCATAGCAGGGACCAACGAGCAGTACTTC | CASSIAGTNEQYF
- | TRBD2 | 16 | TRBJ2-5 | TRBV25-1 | TGTGCCAGCAGTGATCGGGGAGGGGCCGTCCGGGAGACCCAGTACTTC | CASSDRGGAVRETQYF
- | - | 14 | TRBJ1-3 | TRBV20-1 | TGCAGTGTCCGCCACCCCTTGGGCGGAAACACCATATATTTT | CSVRHPLGGNTIYF
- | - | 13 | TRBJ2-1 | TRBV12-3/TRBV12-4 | TGTGCCAGCAGTCCCAGTGACTACAATGAGCAGTTCTTC | CASSPSDYNEQFF
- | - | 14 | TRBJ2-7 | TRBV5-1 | TGCGCCAGCAGCTTGCAGACCGCTTCCTACGAGCAGTACTTC | CASSLQTASYEQYF
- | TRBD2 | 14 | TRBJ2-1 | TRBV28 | TGTGCCAGCAGCTTTAGCGGGGCTTACAATGAGCAGTTCTTC | CASSFSGAYNEQFF
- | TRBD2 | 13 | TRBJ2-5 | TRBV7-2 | TGTGCCAGCAGCTTTAGCGGGGCGGAGACCCAGTACTTC | CASSFSGAETQYF
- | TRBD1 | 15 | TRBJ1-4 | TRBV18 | TGTGCCAGCTCAAGAAATCAGGGGGCGGATGAAAAACTGTTTTTT | CASSRNQGADEKLFF
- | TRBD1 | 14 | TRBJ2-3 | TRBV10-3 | TGTGCCATCAGGCCGGGACAGGGGACAGATACGCAGTATTTT | CAIRPGQGTDTQYF
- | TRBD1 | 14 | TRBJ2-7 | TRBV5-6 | TGTGCCAGCAGCGCCTGGACAGGCCCATACGAGCAGTACTTC | CASSAWTGPYEQYF
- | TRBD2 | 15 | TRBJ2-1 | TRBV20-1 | TGCAGTGCCCTTGATAGCGGGGGGTATTACAATGAGCAGTTCTTC | CSALDSGGYYNEQFF
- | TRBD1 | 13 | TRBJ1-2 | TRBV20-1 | TGCAGTGCCCTCCGGGACAGGGGGCATGGCTACACCTTC | CSALRDRGHGYTF
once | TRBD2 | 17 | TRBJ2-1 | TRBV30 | TGTGCCTGGAGTCCAACACGGACTAGCGGGGGGCAAAATGAGCAGTTCTTC | CAWSPTRTSGGQNEQFF
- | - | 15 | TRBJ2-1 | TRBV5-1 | TGCGCCAGCAGCCCCGGACAGTTCCCCTACAATGAGCAGTTCTTC | CASSPGQFPYNEQFF
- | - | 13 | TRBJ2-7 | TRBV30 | TGTGCCTGGAGGGAACTGATTTCCTACGAGCAGTACTTC | CAWRELISYEQYF
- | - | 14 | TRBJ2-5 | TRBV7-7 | TGTGCTAGCAGCTTAGGGGTAGCCGGAGAGACCCAGTACTTC | CASSLGVAGETQYF
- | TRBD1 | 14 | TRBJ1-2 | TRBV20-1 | TGCAGTGCTAGGGGAGGACAGGGCAACTATGGCTACACCTTC | CSARGGQGNYGYTF
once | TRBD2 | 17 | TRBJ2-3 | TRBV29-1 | TGCAGCGTTGGCCGGGGAGGGACCTCTCCTAGGACAGATACGCAGTATTTT | CSVGRGGTSPRTDTQYF
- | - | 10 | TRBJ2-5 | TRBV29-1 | TGCAGCGCCGGACAAGAGACCCAGTACTTC | CSAGQETQYF
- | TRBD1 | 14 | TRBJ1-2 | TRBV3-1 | TGTGCCAGCAGCCAGACTACAGGGGACTATGGCTACACCTTC | CASSQTTGDYGYTF
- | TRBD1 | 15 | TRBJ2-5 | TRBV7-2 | TGTGCCAGCAGCCCTCCGGGACAGGGCTGGGAGACCCAGTACTTC | CASSPPGQGWETQYF
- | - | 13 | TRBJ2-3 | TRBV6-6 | TGTGCCAGCAGTTTCCAGGGAGGAGATACGCAGTATTTT | CASSFQGGDTQYF
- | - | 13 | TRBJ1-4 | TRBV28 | TGTGCCAGCACCGGAGGAGGATACGAAAAACTGTTTTTT | CASTGGGYEKLFF
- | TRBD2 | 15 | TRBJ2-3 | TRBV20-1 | TGCAGTGTTATCCAAGCGGGGGGAACGGTAGATACGCAGTATTTT | CSVIQAGGTVDTQYF
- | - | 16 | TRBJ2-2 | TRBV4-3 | TGCGCCAGCAGCCCAGACGGGCAGACGAACACCGGGGAGCTGTTTTTT | CASSPDGQTNTGELFF
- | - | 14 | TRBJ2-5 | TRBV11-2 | TGTGCCAGCAGCTTAGGCCTGACTAGAGGGACCCAGTACTTC | CASSLGLTRGTQYF
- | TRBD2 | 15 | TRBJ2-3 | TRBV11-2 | TGTGCCAGCAGCTTAGGGGTAGCGGGGAGTTATACGCAGTATTTT | CASSLGVAGSYTQYF
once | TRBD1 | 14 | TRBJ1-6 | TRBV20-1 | TGCAGTGCTACTTTACAGGGGGCGAATTCACCCCTCCACTTT | CSATLQGANSPLHF
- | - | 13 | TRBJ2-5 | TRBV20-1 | TGCAGTGTACAGGGCAGCCGTCGAGAGACCCAGTACTTC | CSVQGSRRETQYF
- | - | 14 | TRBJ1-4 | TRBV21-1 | TGTGCCAGCAGCCCCAGGGCGGGGGATGAAAAACTGTTTTTT | CASSPRAGDEKLFF
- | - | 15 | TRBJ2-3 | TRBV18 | TGTGCCAGCTCACCATCCTATCCTAGCACAGATACGCAGTATTTT | CASSPSYPSTDTQYF
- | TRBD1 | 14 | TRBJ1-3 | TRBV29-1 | TGCAGCGTTCCGAGCCAGGGGGAAGGAAACACCATATATTTT | CSVPSQGEGNTIYF
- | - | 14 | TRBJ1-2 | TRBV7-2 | TGTGCCAGCAGCGGGAAACTAGGGACTCATGAGGGAACCTTC | CASSGKLGTHEGTF
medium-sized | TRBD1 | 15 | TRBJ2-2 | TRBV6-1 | TGTGCCAGCAGTCCTGTGACAGGGGACACCGGGGAGCTGTTTTTT | CASSPVTGDTGELFF